This T cell receptor (beta chain) comes out of a study of T cells in Graves' hyperthyroidism and ophthalmopathy (dated by TCRdb to the late 2010s). For the study in its entirety: Peripheral blood was sampled at the time of initial diagnosis, prior to any treatment. Thyroid tissue and blood T-cell repertoires from six Graves' hyperthyroidism patients were also compared in the study. The paper reports TCR Vbeta CDR3 sequencing of roughly 140 peripheral blood samples: some 41 ophthalmopathy, under 80 hyperthyroidism and 17 progressor patients. Following sampling, methimazole starting at 30 mg daily was given to hyperthyroidism patients, and high-dose intravenous methylprednisolone was given to ophthalmopathy patients. Prospective prediction of ophthalmopathy was tested in an independent validation cohort consisting of 18 to 20 hyperthyroidism patients and more than 15 patients who later progressed to ophthalmopathy. The 100 discovery patients were divided at random into training and test sets in a 7:3 ratio. To identify TCR V-J signatures that set the groups apart, the researchers used a discovery cohort of 100 or so patients, made up of fewer than 50 with Graves' ophthalmopathy and 57 with stable Graves' hyperthyroidism.

The TCR beta CDR3 regions were amplified from the RNA transcripts. A first-round RT-PCR of the TCR CDR3 used the HTBI primer set with the Qiagen OneStep RT-PCR kit. The libraries were constructed in a second round of multiplex PCR and then size-selected and purified. Paired-end sequencing of the libraries was performed with 100 bp reads on an Illumina HiSeq2000. The authors' pipeline ran thus. SOAPnuke was used to process the raw data, with reads discarded if the reads contained adapters or uncalled bases, had a mean Phred below 15, or lacked an exact constant-primer or identifier match. High-quality paired reads were merged using COPE v1.2.5, and each unique nucleotide sequence was defined as a clonotype. Clonotypes were aligned to IMGT TRBV, TRBD and TRBJ reference segments using MiTCR v1.1. The analysis included only V-J combinations with a frequency above 0.0001, which together covered around 99% of the repertoires. The TCS score was defined as the ratio of F50 (clonal expansion) to E x V (chaos), calculated using BLOSUM62-based TCRdist between CDR3 peptides within each V-J. Welch's t-statistics and random forest reduced around 520 V-J features to 13, which were used in a naive Bayes classifier (R e1071). TCRdb reprocessing: public reads trimmed at Q25 with fastp, clones called with MiXCR, in-frame beta chains kept. Each entry merges the rows of one CDR3 protein and shows their most common DNA and genes. The V and J calls and clone size come from TCRdb's table, not from the authors' own analysis. The sample records 300,000 to 400,000 distinct CDR3 sequences, more than 14% of which are singletons. The ten largest account for about 18% of the sample.

Ophthalmopathy patients had moderately to severely active disease, Clinical Activity Score of at least 3, NOSPECS grade of at least 4, and duration under 3 months. Patients with uncontrolled infections, other autoimmune diseases, pregnancy or lactation were excluded. Diagnoses were based on clinical symptoms, serum thyroxine and TRAb, thyroid ultrasound and orbital computed tomography. PBMCs were isolated from 7.5 to 10 ml of fresh peripheral blood by Ficoll-Paque density gradient centrifugation. Total RNA was extracted using Trizol reagent, and RNA quality was assessed on an Agilent 2100 Bioanalyzer. Points the paper makes about the study in general: In validation, progression to ophthalmopathy was predicted by the model with 70.59% sensitivity and approximately 78% specificity, a median of roughly 6.4 months before onset. Blood samples also contained most of the expanded thyroid clonotypes (frequency above 0.001), which suggests that blood repertoires may reflect thyroid immune responses. In cross-validation, a model built on a 13 V-J signature told ophthalmopathy apart from stable hyperthyroidism with about 90% sensitivity and around 84% specificity, and in testing the same model reached 80%/75%. No statistical method was used to fix the sample size in advance, and group allocation was not hidden from the investigators.

At the junction V is shortened by 3 bases and J by 2 bases, with 6 bases in between. In the germline V gene, CDR1 corresponds to LGHNA and CDR2 to YNFKEQ. There are 13 amino acids in the CDR3, from cysteine to phenylalanine inclusive. The retained sequence is limited to the CDR3, 39 bases, with the frame set at the first base. About this clonotype itself: Its antigen is not yet known. Base qualities are not recorded, but no much larger clone differs from it by a single base.

Sequencing input: blood. Recombination joined TRBV4-2 with TRBJ2-3, with no D gene named confidently. The TCR originated in a woman aged 25-40 years with Graves' ophthalmopathy. CDR3 loop: CASSQFNTDTQYF. The DNA reads as follows: TGTGCCAGCAGCCAGTTCAACACAGATACGCAGTATTTT.